This T cell receptor (beta chain) was observed in a study of T cell repertoires in cytomegalovirus infection. For the study at large: The public TCR beta signatures pointed to both CMV infection and matching HLA type.

With respect to this clonotype: The antigen is undetermined.

TCRdb fed the reads into MiXCR, producing one record per CDR3 protein. The sample lists about 530,000 distinct CDR3 sequences; more than 20% were seen once. Broader study findings: In two of eight donors, the top clonotype was HLA-C-restricted CMV-specific. Identification of carriers of CMV plus the relevant HLA was performed using cumulative public TCR beta family frequency.

This CDR3 has 13 residues. Germline values: CDR1 LGHNA, CDR2 YNFKEQ. Trimming took off 4 bases at V and 7 bases at J, with 11 bases between the two ends. This chain connects TRBV4-2 to TRBJ2-1; the D gene is possibly TRBD2 (5 bases). The source is a human donor in good health (CMV status not recorded). Some clones in this sample may be carry-over from other donors' samples. Sequencing was done on a sample of PBMCs. Here the CDR3 DNA reads TGTGCCAGCAGCCGCGGTAGCGATAATGAGCAGTTCTTC. It specifies CASSRGSDNEQFF.